The present T cell receptor (beta chain) was sequenced within a study of identical twins. This clonotype was found a few times. Its antigen remains unknown. A universal primer site was added by template switching, and unique molecular identifiers were carried by the cDNA. TCRdb reprocessed the 5' RACE reads via MiXCR and lists one record per CDR3 protein. The table has 450,000 or so distinct CDR3 sequences, 13% to 15% seen once. V shed 4 bases and J shed 8 bases, with 9 bases lying between them. The germline V gene has CDR1 MGHDK and CDR2 SYGVNS. This CDR3 is 12 amino acids long. Findings and caveats of the study: Cross-sectional statistics underpinned the conclusions; the same donors were not followed. Models predicted too little out-of-frame TCR alpha sharing in monozygotic twins.

The same data also went into a second study, on yellow fever vaccine responses in identical twins.

Sample: CD4+ T cells sorted from blood. The V and J genes are TRBV25-1 and TRBJ2-1; a weak D match, TRBD1 (5 bases). The TCR was taken from a woman under 30 in good health. Here the CDR3 DNA reads TGTGCCAGCAGTGGTTGGGGCCATGAGCAGTTCTTC. Residues: CASSGWGHEQFF.